A single sample is the source of the 29 T cell receptor beta chains below, sequenced in a study of T cells in Graves' hyperthyroidism and ophthalmopathy. Using RNA transcripts as the source, TCR beta CDR3 regions were amplified. First-round RT-PCR targeting the TCR CDR3 was performed with the HTBI primer set. TCRdb fed the multiplex PCR reads into MiXCR, producing one record per CDR3 protein. Of approximately 690,000 distinct CDR3 sequences listed, 14% are singletons. The sample was blood. Receptors were obtained from a woman in her forties or fifties with Graves' ophthalmopathy.

This chain uses TRBV19 with TRBJ2-6; D is uncertain. The CDR3 runs 17 residues. V was pared by 4 bases and J by 4 bases, with 17 bases between. Germline CDR1 is LNHDA and CDR2 is SQIVND (reference sequence). The CDR3 reads CASSTLFKGSGANVLTF. As DNA, the CDR3 is TGTGCCAGTAGTACCCTGTTCAAGGGATCAGGGGCCAACGTCCTGACTTTC.

J is TRBJ1-2 and V is TRBV29-1; TRBD1 matches 8 bases. Germline-derived CDR1 and CDR2 are SQVTM and ANQGSEA. The CDR3 extends over 13 amino acids. J lost 5 bases, V lost 5 bases, and 7 bases had no gene match. CDR3 coding DNA: TGCAGCGTTTTGGACAGGGAGGGGTATGGCTACACCTTC. This translates into CSVLDREGYGYTF.

This clonotype was counted a few times. The chain links TRBV6-2 or TRBV6-3 to TRBJ2-3; perhaps TRBD1 as D (6 bases). The CDR3 has 14 amino acids. From germline, CDR1 is MNHEY and CDR2 SVGEGT. The V and J ends lost 5 bases and 3 bases respectively, with 12 bases between them. DNA of the CDR3: TGTGCCAGCAGTATGGGACACCAGACAGATACGCAGTATTTT. Its protein is CASSMGHQTDTQYF.

This clonotype was observed many times. CDR3 in amino acids: CSARDSRLAGDTQYF. The CDR3 region has the DNA TGCAGTGCTAGAGACTCAAGACTAGCAGGTGATACGCAGTATTTT. V and J are TRBV20-1 and TRBJ2-3; 7 nucleotides align to TRBD2. From germline, CDR1 is DFQATT and CDR2 SNEGSKA (reference sequence). The CDR3 covers 15 residues. With V trimmed by 0 bases and J by 6 bases, 9 bases remained unmatched.

There are many counts of this clonotype. The chain combines TRBV28 with TRBJ2-7; D not resolved. Between the trimmed V and J ends, which lost 2 bases and 0 bases, there was a span of 8 bases. This CDR3 has 14 amino acids. CDR1 MDHEN and CDR2 SYDVKM come from the germline V gene. The CDR3 nucleotides read TGTGCCAGCAGTTTAACGGGCCTCTCCTACGAGCAGTACTTC. Protein: CASSLTGLSYEQYF.

A few counts support this clonotype. This sequence joins TRBV6-2 or TRBV6-3 and TRBJ2-3; D is unresolved. Deletions cut 5 bases from V and 1 base from J, with 10 bases between. The length of the CDR3 is 14 residues. CDR1 and CDR2 from the germline V gene are MNHEY and SVGEGT. The CDR3 reads CASSTYIRTDTQYF. CDR3 bases: TGTGCCAGCAGTACGTACATCCGCACAGATACGCAGTATTTT.

V and J are TRBV6-5 and TRBJ2-3; perhaps TRBD2 as D (6 bases). Germline V lookup: CDR1 MNHEY, CDR2 SVGAGI. This CDR3 has 14 residues. The germline V and J ends were trimmed by 4 bases and 5 bases, with 13 bases remaining between them. The CDR3 DNA is TGTGCCAGCAGTTCAGGACCGCGGGGAGATACGCAGTATTTT. This codes for CASSSGPRGDTQYF.

There are many counts of this clonotype. The chain carries TRBV7-2 and TRBJ2-3; 13 nucleotides align to TRBD2. This CDR3 region has 15 residues. With 1 base clipped from V and 6 bases from J, the junction kept 1 base outside the gene matches. CDR1 SGHTA and CDR2 FQGNSA come from the germline V gene. CDR3 region: CASSLVLAGGDTQYF. The CDR3 DNA reads TGTGCCAGCAGCTTAGTACTAGCGGGAGGGGATACGCAGTATTTT. The full variable domain, with the rest looked up from reference TRBV7-2 and TRBJ2-3, is GAGVSQSPSNKVTEKGKDVELRCDPISGHTALYWYRQSLGQGLEFLIYFQGNSAPDKSGLPSDRFSAERTGGSVSTLTIQRTQQEDSAVYLCASSLVLAGGDTQYFGPGTRLTVL.

This clonotype was detected many times. The chain combines TRBV28 with TRBJ1-5; D is unclear. V lost 8 bases and J lost 5, with 13 bases in between. Germline loops: CDR1 MDHEN, CDR2 SYDVKM. The CDR3 spans 13 residues. In DNA form, the CDR3 reads TGTGCCAGCTGTCCCCAACGGGATCAGCCCCAGCATTTT. Translating it yields CASCPQRDQPQHF. The variable domain in full, completed from reference TRBV28 and TRBJ1-5, reads DVKVTQSSRYLVKRTGEKVFLECVQDMDHENMFWYRQDPGLGLRLIYFSYDVKMKEKGDIPEGYSVSREKKERFSLILESASTNQTSMYLCASCPQRDQPQHFGDGTRLSIL.

The chain combines TRBV28 with TRBJ1-5; TRBD1 matches 8 bases. Germline assignment: CDR1 MDHEN and CDR2 SYDVKM. J gave up 9 bases and V 7 bases, and 8 bases lay outside the gene matches. The CDR3 has 13 amino acids. As DNA, the CDR3 is TGTGCCAGCAATAAACAGGGGGACCCGCCCCAGCATTTT. Protein product: CASNKQGDPPQHF.

There are many counts of this clonotype. The chain has TRBV6-1 and TRBJ1-1, with unresolved D. Germline CDR1 MNHNS, CDR2 SASEGT. The CDR3 runs to 16 residues. Between the trimmed V and J ends, which lost 8 bases and 4 bases, there was a span of 23 bases. The CDR3 sequence is CASYSARTPLGTEAFF. CDR3 DNA: TGTGCCAGCTACAGCGCTAGAACTCCTCTCGGCACTGAAGCTTTCTTT.

This clonotype was recorded at least ten times. The gene calls are TRBV3-1 and TRBJ2-1; TRBD2 matches at 9 bases. Germline CDR1 is LGHDT and CDR2 is YNNKEL (reference sequence). CDR3 length equals 17 residues. V shed 3 bases and J 4 bases; nucleotides not matched to a gene: 10. This CDR3 is CASSQVWAGGDYNEQFF. CDR3 nucleotides: TGTGCCAGCAGCCAGGTCTGGGCGGGAGGGGATTACAATGAGCAGTTCTTC.

The chain links TRBV14 to TRBJ2-1, with 10 bases lining up with TRBD2. J was trimmed by 2 bases and V by 3 bases; bases with no gene match: 4. Looked up from germline, CDR1 is SGHDN and CDR2 is FVKESK. The CDR3 has 16 residues. The CDR3 sequence is CASSQRTSGTYNEQFF. In DNA form, the CDR3 reads TGTGCCAGCAGCCAGAGGACTAGCGGAACCTACAATGAGCAGTTCTTC. The whole variable domain, filled in from reference TRBV14 and TRBJ2-1, reads EAGVTQFPSHSVIEKGQTVTLRCDPISGHDNLYWYRRVMGKEIKFLLHFVKESKQDESGMPNNRFLAERTGGTYSTLKVQPAELEDSGVYFCASSQRTSGTYNEQFFGPGTRLTVL.

The chain uses TRBV7-2 and TRBJ2-1; 7 bases line up with TRBD1. The CDR3 totals 15 residues. Germline CDR1 is SGHTA and CDR2 is FQGNSA. V gave up 4 bases and J gave up 6 bases; unmatched junction bases: 9. The CDR3 DNA follows: TGTGCCAGCAGCTCGACAGGGTCTGGGGGCAATGAGCAGTTCTTC. Translation gives CASSSTGSGGNEQFF.

This clonotype was recorded at least ten times. The CDR3 protein is CASSLRGTEAFF. The CDR3 nucleotides are TGTGCCAGCAGCTTAAGAGGGACAGAAGCTTTCTTT. This chain connects TRBV14 to TRBJ1-1; D is possibly TRBD1 (6 bases). Per germline, CDR1 SGHDN and CDR2 FVKESK. This CDR3 spans 12 amino acids. Trimming removed 5 bases from V and 8 bases from J, with 12 bases in between. Full variable domain (remainder filled in from reference TRBV14 and TRBJ1-1): EAGVTQFPSHSVIEKGQTVTLRCDPISGHDNLYWYRRVMGKEIKFLLHFVKESKQDESGMPNNRFLAERTGGTYSTLKVQPAELEDSGVYFCASSLRGTEAFFGQGTRLTVV.

This clonotype was seen many times. V usage is TRBV12-3 or TRBV12-4 and J usage is TRBJ2-5; no reliable D call. The CDR3 consists of 13 residues. V lost 6 bases, J lost 1 base, and 9 bases lay in between. As DNA, the CDR3 is TGTGCCAGCAGCAAACAAGTCCAAGAGACCCAGTACTTC. Translation: CASSKQVQETQYF.

This clonotype was seen at least ten times. The chain uses TRBV25-1 and TRBJ1-1; D is undetermined. This CDR3 comprises 16 residues. Germline V gene sequence: CDR1 MGHDK, CDR2 SYGVNS. V was pared by 0 bases and J by 2 bases, with 13 bases between. CDR3 residues: CASSEYFEGLNTEAFF. DNA for the CDR3: TGTGCCAGCAGTGAATATTTCGAGGGTCTAAACACTGAAGCTTTCTTT.

V usage is TRBV6-1 and J usage is TRBJ1-5, with D possibly being TRBD1 (6 bases). The length of the CDR3 is 13 residues. V shed 4 bases and J shed 6 bases, with 10 bases lying between them. Per germline, CDR1 MNHNS and CDR2 SASEGT. CDR3 sequence: CASSGQVLQPQHF. CDR3 coding DNA: TGTGCCAGCAGTGGACAGGTACTTCAGCCCCAGCATTTT.

This clonotype was seen ten or more times. The gene calls are TRBV7-2 and TRBJ1-5, with 8 bases fitting TRBD1. CDR3 size: 14 residues. The junction had 5 bases not matched to a gene; V was cut back by 4 bases and J by 6 bases. CDR1 is SGHTA and CDR2 is FQGNSA in the germline V gene. The CDR3 DNA follows: TGTGCCAGCAGCTCCCGACAGGGGCGTCAGCCCCAGCATTTT. It codes for CASSSRQGRQPQHF. Complete variable domain (other parts from reference TRBV7-2 and TRBJ1-5): GAGVSQSPSNKVTEKGKDVELRCDPISGHTALYWYRQSLGQGLEFLIYFQGNSAPDKSGLPSDRFSAERTGGSVSTLTIQRTQQEDSAVYLCASSSRQGRQPQHFGDGTRLSIL.

The rearrangement joins TRBV20-1 to TRBJ1-2; TRBD1 matches 7 bases. In germline, CDR1 is DFQATT, CDR2 SNEGSKA (reference sequence). J was trimmed by 1 base and V by 3 bases; bases with no gene match: 8. The CDR3 is made up of 15 amino acids. CDR3 loop: CSASSNRGFNYGYTF. The CDR3, as DNA: TGCAGTGCTAGTTCAAACAGGGGCTTTAACTATGGCTACACCTTC.

This clonotype was detected many times. The V and J genes are TRBV3-1 and TRBJ1-1, with a tentative D call TRBD1 (5 bases). The CDR3 contains 13 residues. The germline V and J ends were trimmed by 7 bases and 1 base, with 10 bases remaining between them. From germline, CDR1 is LGHDT and CDR2 YNNKEL (reference sequence). CDR3 DNA sequence: TGTGCCAGCATTGGACAACCGAACACTGAAGCTTTCTTT. Translating gives CASIGQPNTEAFF.

The chain recombines TRBV6-2 or TRBV6-3 with TRBJ1-2; perhaps TRBD1 as D (6 bases). The V gene lost 2 bases and the J gene lost 0 bases, with 13 bases spanning the gap. The V gene's germline CDR1 is MNHEY and CDR2 SVGEGT. This CDR3 has 16 residues. DNA of the CDR3: TGTGCCAGCAGTTACCGGACAGTACAATCTAACTATGGCTACACCTTC. As protein: CASSYRTVQSNYGYTF.

This clonotype was counted only a few times. The rearrangement links TRBV27 to TRBJ2-7, with 7 bases aligning to TRBD2. CDR3 size: 15 residues. The germline V gene encodes CDR1 MNHEY and CDR2 SMNVEV (reference sequence). V trimming: 6 bases; J trimming: 5 bases; junction bases outside the gene matches: 13. The CDR3 loop is CASSSFGSGQHEQYF. CDR3 DNA: TGTGCCAGCAGCTCTTTTGGTAGCGGGCAGCACGAGCAGTACTTC.

This clonotype was detected many times. This chain links TRBV7-2 with TRBJ2-7; 15 bases are shared with TRBD2. The V gene end was trimmed by 5 bases and the J gene end by 5 bases; junction bases not matched to a gene: 10. Germline V gene lookup returns CDR1 SGHTA and CDR2 FQGNSA. The length of the CDR3 is 17 residues. CDR3 sequence (DNA): TGTGCCAGCAGCCGCCTAGTGGGACTAGCGGGAGGTAACGAGCAGTACTTC. Its protein product is CASSRLVGLAGGNEQYF.

This clonotype was detected ten times or more. This chain connects TRBV20-1 to TRBJ2-1; D unclear. Germline CDR1 reads DFQATT; CDR2 reads SNEGSKA (reference sequence). V was pared by 3 bases and J by 9 bases, with 15 bases between. This CDR3 region has 13 residues. This CDR3 is CSASEAATGEQFF. DNA of the CDR3: TGCAGTGCTAGTGAGGCGGCTACGGGTGAGCAGTTCTTC.

At least ten counts were recorded for this clonotype. The chain employs TRBV6-1 and TRBJ2-7, with D possibly called TRBD1 or TRBD2 (6 bases each). The CDR3 is 16 amino acids. V was pared by 5 bases and J by 2 bases, with 19 bases between. Germline loops: CDR1 MNHNS, CDR2 SASEGT. The CDR3, as DNA: TGTGCCAGCAGTCCTCACCCCGGGGGCACCACCTACGAGCAGTACTTC. Translation gives CASSPHPGGTTYEQYF.

This clonotype showed up many times. The chain is built from TRBV7-8 and TRBJ2-3; the match to TRBD2 covers 10 bases. V lost 8 bases to trimming and J lost 4 bases; unmatched junction nucleotides: 15. The length of the CDR3 is 17 residues. The germline CDR1 and CDR2 sequences are SGHVS and FQNEAQ. The CDR3 protein is CASASRASGRIADTQYF. CDR3 DNA: TGTGCCAGCGCTAGTAGGGCTAGCGGGAGAATTGCAGATACGCAGTATTTT.

This clonotype was counted between two and nine times. This chain connects TRBV7-8 to TRBJ1-1; 7 positions agree with TRBD1. V trimming: 6 bases; J trimming: 0 bases; junction bases outside the gene matches: 7. CDR1 is SGHVS, CDR2 FQNEAQ, per germline. The CDR3 extends over 15 amino acids. CDR3 protein: CASRGRQGLNTEAFF. The CDR3 DNA reads as TGTGCCAGCAGGGGGAGACAGGGATTGAACACTGAAGCTTTCTTT.

There are many counts of this clonotype. The rearrangement uses TRBV3-1 and TRBJ1-5; D remains ambiguous. Deletions cut 1 base from V and 0 bases from J, with 4 bases between. The CDR3 extends over 14 amino acids. Germline V gene data show CDR1 as LGHDT and CDR2 as YNNKEL (reference sequence). CDR3 coding DNA: TGTGCCAGCAGCCAAGGGGATAGCAATCAGCCCCAGCATTTT. This codes for CASSQGDSNQPQHF.